Listed here is a single TCR beta chain. This sample is drawn from a study of blood T cell repertoires in COVID-19. Overall study context: Italy, Spain and the United States were the sources of the convalescent and acute COVID-19 samples. Sources were T cells, B-cell-depleted T cells, or PBMCs; the material itself was cDNA or gDNA.

The CDR3 covers 12 residues. Germline V CDR1 and CDR2: SNHLY, FYNNEI. V was cut by 4 bases and J by 5 bases, with 6 bases left in between. This table comes from immunoSEQ multiplex PCR, and its TCRdb copy is limited to in-frame clones, with some not included. The sample has fewer than 200,000 clones, 70% to 80% seen once. The chain has TRBV2 and TRBJ2-1; D gene unclear. The sample was PBMCs or T cells enriched from blood (not recorded which). The source of this sequence is a woman aged 45 to 65 who had recovered from COVID-19. CDR3 coding DNA: TGTGCCAGCAGTGTTACTGACAATGAGCAGTTCTTC. Protein sequence: CASSVTDNEQFF.